This is a list of T cell receptor beta chains from one sample in a study of blood T cells in healthy people across ages. TCRdb processed the 5' RACE reads anew with MiXCR; each CDR3 protein has one entry. Of about 1.8 million distinct CDR3 sequences in the sample, around half were seen once. Sequencing was done on a sample of blood. These receptors originate from a woman between 35 and 50 years old in good health. The CDR3 runs from the conserved cysteine through the conserved F or W. Fields, in order: V gene, J gene, D gene, CDR3 length, clone size, CDR3 protein, CDR3 DNA. D genes are given only for firm matches. Where a row states a size, it is once, few, many or the class of an expanded clone; other rows omit it.

>TRBV5-1|TRBJ1-2|-|14|-
CASSLAGVAGGYTF
TGCGCCAGCAGCTTGGCAGGGGTAGCGGGTGGCTACACCTTC
>TRBV4-2|TRBJ2-1|TRBD2|16|once
CASSHTRTSGVNEQFF
TGTGCCAGCAGCCACACACGAACTAGCGGGGTCAATGAGCAGTTCTTC
>TRBV28|TRBJ1-2|-|14|many
CASSSGLRGLGYTF
TGTGCCAGCAGTTCCGGCTTGAGAGGGCTTGGCTACACCTTC
>TRBV15|TRBJ1-2|TRBD1|16|-
CATSRGGTGRNYGYTF
TGTGCCACCAGCAGAGGTGGGACAGGACGTAACTATGGCTACACCTTC
>TRBV28|TRBJ1-4|-|11|-
CASSRGWKLFF
TGTGCCAGCAGTAGGGGGTGGAAACTGTTTTTT
>TRBV6-2/TRBV6-3|TRBJ2-3|-|14|-
CASIPLGRRDTQYF
TGTGCCAGCATCCCCCTGGGACGCCGAGATACGCAGTATTTT
>TRBV28|TRBJ2-5|-|15|few
CASSPIGPSEETQYF
TGTGCCAGCAGTCCAATTGGGCCCTCGGAGGAGACCCAGTACTTC
>TRBV27|TRBJ2-3|-|16|-
CASSSRWGSSTDTQYF
TGTGCCAGCAGTTCTCGCTGGGGTTCTAGCACAGATACGCAGTATTTT
>TRBV9|TRBJ1-1|-|15|few
CASSVGPGVGTEAFF
TGTGCCAGCAGCGTAGGACCGGGGGTAGGCACTGAAGCTTTCTTT
>TRBV7-2|TRBJ1-2|-|18|-
CASSLLSLPGTGVYGYTF
TGTGCCAGCAGCCTCCTCTCCCTGCCAGGGACGGGTGTCTATGGCTACACCTTC
>TRBV10-3|TRBJ2-4|-|14|few
CAISEQLAKNIQYF
TGTGCCATCAGTGAACAGCTAGCCAAAAACATTCAGTACTTC
>TRBV29-1|TRBJ1-2|-|11|few
CSVSGGDGYTF
TGCAGCGTATCAGGTGGGGATGGCTACACCTTC
>TRBV28|TRBJ1-2|TRBD1|14|-
CASSLSDRAHGYTF
TGTGCCAGCAGTTTATCCGACAGGGCGCATGGCTACACCTTC
>TRBV20-1|TRBJ2-5|TRBD1|16|-
CSARDPGQGALKTQYF
TGCAGTGCTAGGGATCCGGGACAGGGGGCTTTGAAGACCCAGTACTTC
>TRBV28|TRBJ1-2|TRBD1|15|few
CASSLPGQGANGYTF
TGTGCCAGCAGTTTGCCCGGACAGGGGGCGAATGGCTACACCTTC
>TRBV28|TRBJ2-5|-|15|-
CASSSTERFQETQYF
TGTGCCAGCAGTTCCACGGAGCGGTTCCAAGAGACCCAGTACTTC
>TRBV2|TRBJ2-1|-|13|-
CASSDSGRDEQFF
TGTGCCAGCAGTGATAGCGGCAGGGATGAGCAGTTCTTC
>TRBV6-2/TRBV6-3|TRBJ2-1|TRBD2|19|-
CASRFTARDYRTSPSEQFF
TGTGCCAGCCGATTTACGGCACGGGATTATAGGACTAGCCCAAGTGAGCAGTTCTTC
>TRBV29-1|TRBJ2-3|-|14|many
CSVSTGLGTDTQYF
TGCAGCGTGTCGACAGGTCTGGGGACAGATACGCAGTATTTT
>TRBV7-9|TRBJ1-2|-|15|-
CASSLVQTGIYGHTF
TGTGCCAGCAGCTTAGTTCAGACGGGGATCTATGGCCACACCTTC
>TRBV20-1|TRBJ1-2|-|11|few
CSATTRYGYTF
TGCAGTGCTACAACTCGCTATGGCTACACCTTC
>TRBV7-2|TRBJ2-1|TRBD1|15|-
CASSPTGGRYGEQFF
TGTGCCAGCAGCCCGACAGGGGGCCGTTATGGTGAGCAGTTCTTC